This record concerns one T cell receptor beta chain sequence. Only a few counts were recorded for this clone. Per-base qualities were not stored, and no clone one base away is much larger. In light of the paper, this sample's time point label describes: acute infectious mononucleosis, at clinical presentation within 2 weeks of symptom onset (visit 1). Over primary infection, the study followed CD8 T cell responses to two immunodominant EBV epitopes: BRLF1 109 (YVL-BR) and BMLF1 280 (GLC-BM). A positive serum heterophile antibody test together with EBV viral capsid antigen-specific IgM pointed to primary EBV infection. Magnetic positive selection (MACS) was first used to enrich total CD8 T cells from PBMCs. A FACSAria III was used to sort live CD3+ CD8+ tetramer+ cells to a purity above 90%. A PE-conjugated tetramer loaded with the BRLF1 109-117 peptide was used to sort the cells. At both acute infection and convalescence, EBV epitope-specific CD8 T cells were tetramer-sorted, and the TCR repertoires of those cells were deep-sequenced directly ex vivo. A few people aged roughly 18 to 30 with clinical acute infectious mononucleosis and laboratory evidence of primary EBV infection were used as donors. Heparinized peripheral blood was collected when donors presented clinically with mononucleosis symptoms and again about 6 months afterward. PBMCs were isolated by Ficoll-Paque density gradient centrifugation.

The CDR3 runs 13 amino acids, cysteine and phenylalanine included. Only the CDR3 region is kept as DNA, spanning 39 bases read in frame from base 1. The V end loses 5 bases and the J end loses 3 bases, and a stretch of 10 bases separates them. Via the germline V gene (reference sequence), CDR1 is MNHEY and CDR2 SMNVEV. The source of the sample is a study of blood T cell repertoires in acute mononucleosis (dated by TCRdb to 2018 to 2021). Study-level background: To capture the primary response, acute-phase samples were obtained within 2 weeks of when symptoms began. During acute infection, mean YVL-BR-specific and GLC-BM-specific cells made up about 2.1% and 1% of blood CD8 T cells. The mean blood EBV load was 3.8 log10 genome copies per million B cells in acute infection and about 2.6 at convalescence. The study at large found these results: The low acute-to-convalescent clonotype overlap might be partly explained by sampling error, because only a fraction of each donor's blood was analyzed. For BRLF1 (YVL-BR), a dominant role in TCR repertoire selection was played by TCRalpha CDR3 motifs, whereas only a minimal role was played by TCRbeta. With just three donors in the cohort, the group averages were based on very few individuals. Persistence into convalescence was observed for only 8% to 9.5% of unique acute clonotypes, yet most of the response was made up by these persisting clonotypes, and the remaining acute clonotypes were seemingly replaced by new diverse de novo clonotypes.

For TCR profiling, total RNA from at least 8,000 sorted tetramer+ CD8 T cells was reverse transcribed into cDNA. CDR3 regions were PCR-amplified with primers annealing to V and J regions, and unique molecular identifiers were added to track templates. The immunoSEQ platform, including its sequencing and error-correction standards, was used to profile TCRalpha and TCRbeta chains. Turning to the authors' computational methods: Clonal copy numbers were corrected for sequencing and PCR errors, and CDR3s were defined according to IMGT conventions. Analysis was restricted to productive rearrangements and was performed with immunoSEQ Analyzer versions 2.0 and 3.0, and gene-pairing frequencies were further processed in Microsoft Excel. Circos plots were used to visualize V-J pairings, and MEME plus a custom motifSearch program were used to find CDR3 motifs. The OLGA algorithm was used to calculate the probability of generation of TCR sequences. Clonotypes found at both visits were termed persistent, clonotypes found only in the acute phase were termed nonpersistent, and clonotypes found only at convalescence were termed de novo. An amino acid clonotype used by more than one donor was defined as a public TCR. TCRdb retrieved this table from immuneACCESS and kept in-frame rearrangements only. Not all clones are present; in checked studies, unresolved V genes account for under half, and no reason is known for the remainder. V and J calls plus clone size are reproduced from that table; the DNA served to infer D and trimming. The sample table holds thousands of clones, of which less than 30% were seen once. The ten largest clones represent around 30% of the sample.

The sample consisted of EBV YVL epitope tetramer+ CD8+ T cells sorted from PBMCs, taken during acute infectious mononucleosis. This specimen's cell subset or site label, interpreted: CD8 T cells binding a tetramer with EBV BRLF1 109-117 peptide (YVL-BR). The TCR sequence derives from a woman between 18 and 29 years old with infectious mononucleosis caused by EBV. The chain is assembled from TRBV27 and TRBJ2-5, with the identity of the D gene unclear. The CDR3 protein sequence reads: CASSNYGEETQYF. The nucleotide sequence is given as TGTGCCAGCAGTAATTACGGAGAAGAGACCCAGTACTTC.